Listed below are T cell receptor beta chains from one sample, sequenced in a study of T cells after yellow fever vaccination. TCRdb re-called the 5' RACE reads with MiXCR, one entry per CDR3 protein. The sample lists some 600,000 distinct CDR3 sequences; about a sixth were seen once. The sequences come from PBMCs, collected around 5 days after the first yellow fever vaccination. These receptors were collected from a man younger than 35 who received the YFV17D yellow fever vaccine. Both conserved end residues are part of each CDR3. D genes are given only for firm matches. The size entry is marked missing in some rows and otherwise reads once, few, many or a size class.

CDR3nt,CDR3aa,d_gene,v_gene,j_gene,abundance
TGTGCCAGCAGTCACCCTTACAATGAGCAGTTCTTC,CASSHPYNEQFF,NA,TRBV12-3/TRBV12-4,TRBJ2-1,NA
TGTGCCGCTCAGGGAGGGTCCGGGGAGCTGTTTTTT,CAAQGGSGELFF,TRBD2,TRBV10-3,TRBJ2-2,NA
TGCAGTGCTACCCAGGGGGGCACCCTTAGCGGCTACACCTTC,CSATQGGTLSGYTF,TRBD1,TRBV20-1,TRBJ1-2,NA
TGTGCCAGCAGCGTCGGCATGGGCAATCAGCCCCAGCATTTT,CASSVGMGNQPQHF,NA,TRBV9,TRBJ1-5,many
TGTGCCAGCAGTCCGCAGGGAGGGCAGCCCCAGCATTTT,CASSPQGGQPQHF,NA,TRBV7-9,TRBJ1-5,many
TGTGCCAGCAGCGCATCTTTTAATCGGGGGGGCCCTAAAAGCACAGATACGCAGTATTTT,CASSASFNRGGPKSTDTQYF,TRBD2,TRBV9,TRBJ2-3,NA
TGCGCCAGCAGCCGAAGAATAGGGGGGCCGACTAGCGGGGGCCCAGATACGCAGTATTTT,CASSRRIGGPTSGGPDTQYF,TRBD2,TRBV4-1,TRBJ2-3,NA
TGTGCCAGCAGCTCCCGGAATAGCGGGGAACGTGGAAGTGAGCAGTTCTTC,CASSSRNSGERGSEQFF,TRBD2,TRBV7-2,TRBJ2-1,few
TGCGCCAGCAGCCAAGCCCGAGGACCTGCGGATCATTCACCCCTCCACTTT,CASSQARGPADHSPLHF,NA,TRBV4-3,TRBJ1-6,NA
TGTGCCAGCAGCTTAGATGCCACGAACACTGAAGCTTTCTTT,CASSLDATNTEAFF,NA,TRBV7-2,TRBJ1-1,few
TGTGCCAGCAGTGAGGCGGGGGGGCGGTACGAGCAGTACTTC,CASSEAGGRYEQYF,TRBD2,TRBV25-1,TRBJ2-7,NA
TGTGCCAGCAGCTTAGGGGGTAAGCACCAGCATTTT,CASSLGGKHQHF,NA,TRBV7-9,TRBJ1-5,NA
TGTGCCAGCAGCTCCGGACAGGTGATTGGTGGGCAGCCCCAGCATTTT,CASSSGQVIGGQPQHF,TRBD1,TRBV9,TRBJ1-5,few
TGTGCCAGCAGCCGAAATTCGGGGGGGCCACATACGCAGTATTTT,CASSRNSGGPHTQYF,TRBD2,TRBV12-3/TRBV12-4,TRBJ2-3,few
TGCGCCAGCAGCTCCCTGGTTCGGGTTAACACTGAAGCTTTCTTT,CASSSLVRVNTEAFF,NA,TRBV4-1,TRBJ1-1,NA
TGTGCCAGCAGCTCACCTCGGGGGGGGGGTTTCATCAACTACGAGCAGTACTTC,CASSSPRGGGFINYEQYF,TRBD2,TRBV11-1,TRBJ2-7,NA
TGTGCCAGCAGCCCCCAACTGGGGACGTTCGCCTACGAGCAGTACTTC,CASSPQLGTFAYEQYF,NA,TRBV27,TRBJ2-7,few
TGTGCCAGCAGCCCTCCGGGACAGACCTCTGGCTACACCTTC,CASSPPGQTSGYTF,TRBD1,TRBV5-4,TRBJ1-2,NA
TGTGCCAGCAGTTCTATGGGGGCAGGGGGCTATGGCTACACCTTC,CASSSMGAGGYGYTF,TRBD1,TRBV27,TRBJ1-2,NA
TGTGCCAGCAGCCCACTCCTCGGGACTAGCGGGGGGGCCGCCAATGAGCAGTTCTTC,CASSPLLGTSGGAANEQFF,TRBD2,TRBV3-1,TRBJ2-1,NA
TGTGCCAGCAGTGATAATAGGGGGGGCTACGAGCAGTACTTC,CASSDNRGGYEQYF,NA,TRBV25-1,TRBJ2-7,NA
TGTGCCAGCACCCTTTCCCCCGTTGAGCAGTTCTTC,CASTLSPVEQFF,NA,TRBV12-3/TRBV12-4,TRBJ2-1,NA
TGTGCCAGCTCACCTAGCCCCGGGACAGGGGCGAATACGCAGTATTTT,CASSPSPGTGANTQYF,TRBD1,TRBV18,TRBJ2-3,few
TGCGCCAGCAGCTTGATGGACACCTACAATGAGCAGTTCTTC,CASSLMDTYNEQFF,NA,TRBV5-1,TRBJ2-1,many
TGTGCCAGCAGCTGGAGGGACAGGACCAACACCGGGGAGCTGTTTTTT,CASSWRDRTNTGELFF,TRBD1,TRBV5-6,TRBJ2-2,NA
TGTGCCAGCAGCGCCGCCGGGACAGGGGTCGGTTACGAGCAGTACTTC,CASSAAGTGVGYEQYF,TRBD1,TRBV7-2,TRBJ2-7,NA
TGTGCCAGCAGCTTGAGGGTCAGATCGGACTCAGACGGGATAAGACGAGAGACCCAGTACTTC,CASSLRVRSDSDGIRRETQYF,NA,TRBV5-4,TRBJ2-5,few
TGTGCCAGCAGCGAAGTACCAACCAATGAAAAACTGTTTTTT,CASSEVPTNEKLFF,NA,TRBV4-2,TRBJ1-4,few